A single sample gave rise to the 25 T cell receptor beta chains below, sequenced in a study of T cells in tuberculosis. Produced via immunoSEQ multiplex PCR; TCRdb's table is partial and in-frame only. The table lists roughly 34,000 clones, about 95% of them singletons. Sequencing was performed on PBMCs. These receptors came from a donor aged 10-29 years with latent tuberculosis or without tuberculosis infection.

The rearrangement links TRBV18 to TRBJ2-4; 12 nucleotides align to TRBD2. The junction had 4 bases not matched to a gene; V was cut back by 2 bases and J by 8 bases. Germline V gene lookup returns CDR1 KGHSH and CDR2 LQKENI. There are 15 residues in the CDR3. CDR3: CASSPNSSGRDIQYF. CDR3 sequence (DNA): TGTGCCAGCTCACCAAATTCTAGCGGGAGGGACATTCAGTACTTC.

The rearrangement joins TRBV7-6 to TRBJ1-1, with TRBD1 matching over 11 bases. Germline lookup yields CDR1 SGHVS and CDR2 FNYEAQ. CDR3 length equals 15 residues. V lost 5 bases and J lost 5; bases outside the gene matches: 7. The CDR3 protein is CASSLGTGGRTEAFF. In DNA form, the CDR3 reads TGTGCCAGCAGCCTAGGGACAGGGGGGAGGACTGAAGCTTTCTTT.

This chain joins TRBV14 and TRBJ2-1; D is perhaps TRBD2 (5 bases). V was pared by 0 bases and J by 8 bases, with 26 bases between. This CDR3 region has 19 residues. Germline V gene sequence: CDR1 SGHDN, CDR2 FVKESK. The CDR3 here is CASSQERAILRAPSDEQFF. CDR3 sequence (DNA): TGTGCCAGCAGCCAAGAACGAGCCATCTTGCGGGCCCCGTCGGATGAGCAGTTCTTC.

V is TRBV5-8 and J is TRBJ1-2, with 8 bases fitting TRBD1. With V trimmed by 4 bases and J by 4 bases, 6 bases remained unmatched. The germline CDR1 and CDR2 sequences are SGHTS and YDEGEE. The CDR3 consists of 14 residues. The CDR3 sequence: CASSQGQGTYGYTF. As DNA, the CDR3 is TGTGCCAGCAGCCAAGGACAGGGAACCTATGGCTACACCTTC.

The chain links TRBV29-1 to TRBJ1-1, with D tentatively TRBD1 (6 bases). V lost 1 base, J lost 8 bases, and 14 bases lay in between. CDR3 size: 13 residues. The germline V gene has CDR1 SQVTM and CDR2 ANQGSEA. The chain's CDR3 is CSVEVGTRLEAFF. The CDR3 bases are TGCAGCGTTGAAGTTGGGACACGCCTAGAAGCTTTCTTT.

The rearrangement links TRBV6-5 to TRBJ1-2, with 8 bases matching TRBD1. The ends lost 2 bases at V and 4 bases at J; junction bases unmatched: 6. Per germline, CDR1 MNHEY and CDR2 SVGAGI. This CDR3 contains 15 residues. Here the CDR3 reads CASSYPLGTGYGYTF. The CDR3 region has the DNA TGTGCCAGCAGTTACCCTCTCGGGACAGGCTATGGCTACACCTTC.

The V gene is TRBV5-4, the J gene TRBJ2-5; TRBD2 is a possible D gene (5 bases). Germline CDR1 reads SGHNT; CDR2 reads YYREEE (reference sequence). This CDR3 is 14 amino acids long. The V gene lost 3 bases and the J gene lost 1 base, with 10 bases spanning the gap. CDR3 loop: CASSSLGGQETQYF. As DNA, the CDR3 is TGTGCCAGCAGCTCCTTAGGAGGCCAAGAGACCCAGTACTTC.

The chain is built from TRBV10-1 and TRBJ2-2; D not resolved. CDR3 size: 14 residues. Between the trimmed V and J ends, which lost 5 bases and 1 base, there was a span of 8 bases. Germline V gene lookup returns CDR1 WNHNN and CDR2 SYGVQD (reference sequence). The chain's CDR3 is CASSKTENTGELFF. DNA for the CDR3: TGCGCCAGCAGTAAAACAGAGAACACCGGGGAGCTGTTTTTT.

The V and J genes are TRBV19 and TRBJ1-1; 7 bases match TRBD1. Trimming at V came to 1 base and at J to 3 bases, leaving 8 bases not matched to a gene. The CDR3 contains 16 residues. CDR1 is LNHDA, CDR2 SQIVND, per germline (reference sequence). DNA for the CDR3: TGTGCCAGTAGTATAGGCAGGGGGGCGAGAGACACTGAAGCTTTCTTT. Its translation is CASSIGRGARDTEAFF.

CDR3 amino acids: CASSLVGGITADTQYF. Written as DNA, the CDR3 is TGTGCCAGCAGCTTGGTTGGCGGGATAACCGCAGATACGCAGTATTTT. The chain carries TRBV5-4 and TRBJ2-3; D perhaps matches TRBD2 (6 bases). Trimming shortened V by 0 bases and J by 4 bases, and 15 bases separated the two germline ends. The CDR3 covers 16 residues. The germline gives CDR1 SGHNT, CDR2 YYREEE (reference sequence).

CDR3 region: CASSFRVPRELFF. In DNA, the CDR3 is TGTGCCAGCAGTTTCAGGGTACCCCGGGAGCTGTTTTTT. V is TRBV28 and J is TRBJ2-2, with D possibly TRBD1 on 5 matching bases. V gave up 3 bases and J gave up 9 bases, with 11 bases separating them. This CDR3 is built from 13 residues. From germline, CDR1 is MDHEN and CDR2 SYDVKM.

V is TRBV18 and J is TRBJ2-1; D is possibly TRBD2 (6 bases). The V end was cut by 4 bases, the J end by 5 bases, with 18 bases between. From germline, CDR1 is KGHSH and CDR2 LQKENI. The CDR3 spans 16 residues. The CDR3 DNA is TGTGCCAGCTCACATGCGGGGCGGAGCAGACACAATGAGCAGTTCTTC. Residues: CASSHAGRSRHNEQFF. The whole variable domain, remainder taken from reference TRBV18 and TRBJ2-1, is NAGVMQNPRHLVRRRGQEARLRCSPMKGHSHVYWYRQLPEEGLKFMVYLQKENIIDESGMPKERFSAEFPKEGPSILRIQQVVRGDSAAYFCASSHAGRSRHNEQFFGPGTRLTVL.

The J gene is TRBJ2-5, the V gene TRBV15; perhaps TRBD1 as D (7 bases). The CDR3 runs 17 residues. The germline gives CDR1 LNHNV, CDR2 YYDKDF (reference sequence). Trimming cost V 1 base and J 4 bases, with 19 bases left between them. The DNA for the CDR3 is TGTGCCACCAGCAGAGTTCGAGGCAGGGGGGCCCGAGAGACCCAGTACTTC. Encoded protein: CATSRVRGRGARETQYF.

The chain uses TRBV6-1 and TRBJ1-3; D perhaps matches TRBD1 (5 bases). CDR3 length: 15 residues. With 5 bases removed from V and 3 bases from J, the gap between germline ends came to 14 bases. CDR1 and CDR2 from the germline V gene are MNHNS and SASEGT. In nucleotides, the CDR3 is TGTGCCAGCAGTACGATCAGGGTGCGTGGAAACACCATATATTTT. The encoded protein is CASSTIRVRGNTIYF.

This chain joins TRBV2 and TRBJ2-5; 10 nucleotides align to TRBD2. J gave up 5 bases and V 10 bases, and 7 bases lay outside the gene matches. Germline CDR1 and CDR2: SNHLY and FYNNEI. The CDR3 loop spans 13 amino acids. The CDR3 DNA is TGTGCCAAAGCGGGGGGGCCCGCGGAGACCCAGTACTTC. Amino acid sequence: CAKAGGPAETQYF.

This sequence joins TRBV5-4 and TRBJ1-1; 12 nucleotides agree with TRBD1. Unmatched junction bases numbered 9, after V lost 4 bases and J lost 2 bases. The CDR3 loop spans 17 amino acids. Per the germline V gene, CDR1 is SGHNT and CDR2 is YYREEE (reference sequence). The chain's CDR3 is CASSPAPGQGANTEAFF. In DNA, the CDR3 is TGTGCCAGCAGCCCAGCTCCGGGACAGGGGGCAAACACTGAAGCTTTCTTT. Complete variable domain (other parts from reference TRBV5-4 and TRBJ1-1): ETGVTQSPTHLIKTRGQQVTLRCSSQSGHNTVSWYQQALGQGPQFIFQYYREEENGRGNFPPRFSGLQFPNYSSELNVNALELDDSALYLCASSPAPGQGANTEAFFGQGTRLTVV.

This sequence joins TRBV27 and TRBJ2-5, with TRBD1 matching 7 bases. The CDR3 extends over 15 amino acids. With V trimmed by 5 bases and J by 4 bases, 10 bases remained unmatched. Germline V lookup: CDR1 MNHEY, CDR2 SMNVEV (reference sequence). CDR3 sequence: CASSPRDSWGETQYF. The CDR3 region has the DNA TGTGCCAGCAGTCCCCGGGACAGTTGGGGAGAGACCCAGTACTTC.

Only one count was recorded for this clone. The chain joins TRBV6-5 to TRBJ2-7, with D unresolved. Germline values: CDR1 MNHEY, CDR2 SVGAGI. The CDR3 is made up of 13 amino acids. V lost 3 bases, J lost 6 bases, and 12 bases lay in between. The CDR3 DNA follows: TGTGCCAGCAGTTATGGGCAGCCGAGCGAGCAGTACTTC. Translated, it gives CASSYGQPSEQYF.

The V call is TRBV7-2, the J call TRBJ2-7; D is ambiguous. The CDR3 is 13 amino acids. Germline V gene lookup returns CDR1 SGHTA and CDR2 FQGNSA. The germline V and J ends were trimmed by 2 bases and 0 bases, with 5 bases remaining between them. CDR3 sequence (DNA): TGTGCCAGCAGCTTATCAGTCTCCTACGAGCAGTACTTC. Its translation: CASSLSVSYEQYF.

The chain recombines TRBV19 with TRBJ1-5, with no clear D. Between the trimmed V and J ends, which lost 3 bases and 6 bases, there was a span of 6 bases. Per the germline V gene, CDR1 is LNHDA and CDR2 is SQIVND (reference sequence). CDR3 length equals 12 residues. This chain's CDR3 is CASSIGGQPQHF. CDR3 in DNA: TGTGCCAGTAGTATCGGTGGTCAGCCCCAGCATTTT.

V is TRBV7-9 and J is TRBJ1-2; D uncertain. Trimming cost V 7 bases and J 7 bases, with 16 bases left between them. Looked up from germline, CDR1 is SEHNR and CDR2 is FQNEAQ (reference sequence). There are 13 residues in the CDR3. The DNA of the CDR3 is TGTGCCAGCACCGACGACGGACTTGGTGGCTACACCTTC. It translates to CASTDDGLGGYTF.

This chain connects TRBV9 to TRBJ1-6; 11 bases are shared with TRBD1. V gave up 4 bases and J gave up 9 bases; unmatched junction bases: 3. CDR1 and CDR2 (germline): SGDLS, YYNGEE. This CDR3 has 14 amino acids. CDR3 DNA sequence: TGTGCCAGCAGCTTCGGACAGGGGGCTTCACCCCTCCACTTT. As protein: CASSFGQGASPLHF.

The V and J genes are TRBV4-1 and TRBJ2-7, with 7 bases fitting TRBD1. Germline CDR1 is MGHRA and CDR2 is YSYEKL. This CDR3 is 15 amino acids long. The V and J ends lost 6 bases and 0 bases, in that order; junction bases with no gene match: 8. DNA of the CDR3: TGCGCCAGCAGTAACCCAGGGGGAAGCTCCTACGAGCAGTACTTC. Its translation is CASSNPGGSSYEQYF.

The chain carries TRBV5-4 and TRBJ1-4; the D is unclear. V lost 0 bases and J lost 3, with 12 bases in between. CDR3 size: 16 residues. CDR1 and CDR2 from the germline V gene are SGHNT and YYREEE (reference sequence). The CDR3 is CASSLGAGSANEKLFF. The CDR3 nucleotides read TGTGCCAGCAGCTTGGGGGCGGGGTCAGCTAATGAAAAACTGTTTTTT.

The chain combines TRBV5-6 with TRBJ1-1; 7 bases agree with TRBD1. V lost 5 bases and J lost 10; bases outside the gene matches: 11. CDR1 and CDR2 from the germline V gene are SGHDT and YYEEEE. The length of the CDR3 is 13 residues. The CDR3 region is CASRPSPGTAAFF. CDR3 DNA sequence: TGTGCCAGCAGGCCATCCCCCGGGACAGCAGCTTTCTTT.